One and the same sample provided the 18 T cell receptor beta chains below, sequenced in a study of blood T cells in healthy people across ages (dated by TCRdb to 2015 to 2017). The library came from 5' RACE. The reads were generated on an Illumina HiSeq 2500. The second PCR ran for roughly 6 to 11 cycles and used a J-beta primer mix along with a sample-barcoded 5' primer. TCRdb applied fastp at Q25 and MiXCR to the public reads, then kept only in-frame beta chains. For every CDR3 protein sequence, its rows merge into one entry that carries the most common genes and DNA. Within this sample are 1.5 million to 2 million distinct CDR3 sequences, with 28% of them counted one time only. The ten most abundant clones make up about 7.7% of the sample. The sequenced sample consisted of blood. These receptors were obtained from a woman in her thirties in good health.

This clonotype was counted between two and nine times. V gene TRBV7-9 combines with J gene TRBJ2-1; weak D call: TRBD1 (5 bases). V was trimmed by 5 bases and J by 7 bases, leaving 18 bases between them. The CDR3 has 15 residues. Germline CDR1 and CDR2: SEHNR and FQNEAQ (reference sequence). The CDR3 is CASSPGSKSWNEQFF. In nucleotides, the CDR3 is TGTGCCAGCAGCCCAGGGTCTAAATCGTGGAATGAGCAGTTCTTC.

This clonotype was recorded a few times. The chain carries TRBV15 and TRBJ1-2, with D uncertain. The germline V gene encodes CDR1 LNHNV and CDR2 YYDKDF (reference sequence). The length of the CDR3 is 15 residues. V was trimmed by 0 bases and J by 0 bases, leaving 8 bases between them. CDR3 sequence: CATSRDLVANYGYTF. Written as DNA, the CDR3 is TGTGCCACCAGCAGAGATCTTGTAGCTAACTATGGCTACACCTTC. Looking up the rest from reference TRBV15 and TRBJ1-2 gives the full variable domain: DAMVIQNPRYQVTQFGKPVTLSCSQTLNHNVMYWYQQKSSQAPKLLFHYYDKDFNNEADTPDNFQSRRPNTSFCFLDIRSPGLGDTAMYLCATSRDLVANYGYTFGSGTRLTVV.

The chain links TRBV20-1 to TRBJ2-1, with D perhaps given as TRBD1 or TRBD2 (6 bases each). This CDR3 contains 14 residues. The V end was cut by 6 bases, the J end by 4 bases, with 16 bases between. CDR1 and CDR2 (germline): DFQATT, SNEGSKA (reference sequence). The CDR3 DNA reads as TGCAGTGCCCACGGGGGCGCGACATACAATGAGCAGTTCTTC. Translated, it gives CSAHGGATYNEQFF.

The V call is TRBV3-1, the J call TRBJ2-1; D unresolved. V was clipped by 5 bases and J by 9 bases, with 11 bases between them. This CDR3 spans 12 amino acids. CDR1 is LGHDT and CDR2 is YNNKEL in the germline V gene (reference sequence). CDR3 loop: CASSDRLGEQFF. The CDR3 bases are TGTGCCAGCAGCGACCGCCTCGGTGAGCAGTTCTTC.

Details on this clonotype: A much bigger clone sits one base away, suggesting this may be a read error. This chain connects TRBV7-2 to TRBJ2-7; TRBD2 matches at 14 bases. The last part of the DNA fits TRBJ2-5 better; the J call may be wrong. CDR1 SGHTA and CDR2 FQGNSA come from the germline V gene. CDR3 size: 16 residues. The CDR3 region has the DNA TGTACCAGCAGGACAGGACTAGCGGGGGGTCGAGAGACCCAGTACTTC. This codes for CTSRTGLAGGRETQYF.

The gene calls are TRBV6-5 and TRBJ2-1; TRBD1 aligns across 7 bases. With V trimmed by 9 bases and J by 4 bases, 15 bases remained unmatched. Germline-derived CDR1 and CDR2 are MNHEY and SVGAGI. The CDR3 spans 16 residues. The chain's CDR3 is CASRRGRDRAYNEQFF. The DNA of the CDR3 is TGTGCCAGTAGACGTGGCCGGGACAGAGCATACAATGAGCAGTTCTTC.

This clonotype was counted a few times. The J gene is TRBJ2-7, the V gene TRBV20-1; 7 positions agree with TRBD1. CDR3 length: 10 amino acids. Germline-derived CDR1 and CDR2 are DFQATT and SNEGSKA (reference sequence). CDR3 protein: CKTGRYEQYF. In DNA form, the CDR3 reads TGCAAGACAGGGCGGTACGAGCAGTACTTC.

The rearrangement joins TRBV5-6 to TRBJ2-1; maybe TRBD1 (6 bases). V was clipped by 5 bases and J by 4 bases, with 13 bases between them. Germline V gene lookup returns CDR1 SGHDT and CDR2 YYEEEE. The CDR3 loop spans 14 amino acids. DNA for the CDR3: TGTGCCAGCAGACCGGGACACCCTTACAATGAGCAGTTCTTC. It codes for CASRPGHPYNEQFF.

This clonotype was observed many times. This rearrangement joins TRBV29-1 to TRBJ1-2; D gene unclear. Germline loops: CDR1 SQVTM, CDR2 ANQGSEA. CDR3 size: 12 residues. Between the trimmed V and J ends, which lost 6 bases and 8 bases, there was a span of 16 bases. The chain's CDR3 is CSVERVDSGYTF. CDR3 DNA sequence: TGCAGCGTGGAGCGGGTGGACTCAGGCTACACCTTC.

This chain connects TRBV11-2 to TRBJ2-2; 7 bases are a match to TRBD1. J was trimmed by 7 bases and V by 5 bases; bases with no gene match: 7. The CDR3 has 14 amino acids. CDR1 is SGHAT, CDR2 FQNNGV, per germline. For the CDR3, the DNA is TGTGCCAGCAGCCCTACAGGGGCTGGCGGGGAGCTGTTTTTT. It is translated as CASSPTGAGGELFF.

This rearrangement joins TRBV27 to TRBJ1-2; D is unclear. The CDR3 is made up of 17 amino acids. Germline V gene lookup returns CDR1 MNHEY and CDR2 SMNVEV (reference sequence). Trimming cost V 6 bases and J 6 bases, with 26 bases left between them. The CDR3 region is CASSPLSNIGRSHGYTF. For the CDR3, the DNA is TGTGCCAGCAGCCCCCTTTCCAATATAGGGAGAAGCCATGGCTACACCTTC.

CDR3 sequence (DNA): TGTGCCAGCAGTGTCCGGGGAGGGGGACAGGGCTCGTCTGGGGCCAACGTCCTGACTTTC. Encoded protein: CASSVRGGGQGSSGANVLTF. V usage is TRBV21-1 and J usage is TRBJ2-6; TRBD1, the table's D call, lacks a check against the DNA. TRBV21-1 is assigned pseudogene status. The CDR3 contains 20 residues.

This sequence joins TRBV2 and TRBJ1-2, with 7 bases fitting TRBD1. The CDR3 consists of 14 residues. CDR1 SNHLY and CDR2 FYNNEI come from the germline V gene. V was pared by 6 bases and J by 0 bases, with 4 bases of the junction left unmatched. CDR3 residues: CASRGDSSNYGYTF. CDR3 bases: TGTGCCAGCAGGGGGGACAGCTCTAACTATGGCTACACCTTC.

The chain is built from TRBV7-2 and TRBJ1-1; D not certain. The germline CDR1 and CDR2 sequences are SGHTA and FQGNSA. V was trimmed by 3 bases and J by 7 bases, leaving 6 bases between them. The length of the CDR3 is 11 residues. CDR3 bases: TGTGCCAGCAGCTTTGCAGTTGAAGCTTTCTTT. Translating it yields CASSFAVEAFF.

This clonotype was detected many times. The chain's CDR3 is CASTHSGGYTF. The CDR3, as DNA: TGTGCCAGCACCCACTCAGGGGGCTACACCTTC. This chain joins TRBV7-2 and TRBJ1-2; possible D gene TRBD1, 5 bases. This CDR3 contains 11 residues. Trimming pared 7 bases from V and 8 bases from J, leaving 11 bases between. CDR1 is SGHTA, CDR2 FQGNSA, per germline.

The V and J genes are TRBV30 and TRBJ2-3; D possibly uses TRBD1 or TRBD2 (6 bases each). Per germline, CDR1 GTSNPN and CDR2 SVGIG (reference sequence). Trimming pared 2 bases from V and 3 bases from J, leaving 24 bases between. CDR3 size: 18 residues. The CDR3 spells CAWSHKEEGGGLTDTQYF. For the CDR3, the DNA is TGTGCCTGGAGTCACAAGGAGGAGGGGGGCGGCCTTACAGATACGCAGTATTTT. Together with reference TRBV30 and TRBJ2-3, the CDR3 gives the full variable domain: SQTIHQWPATLVQPVGSPLSLECTVEGTSNPNLYWYRQAAGRGLQLLFYSVGIGQISSEVPQNLSASRPQDRQFILSSKKLLLSDSGFYLCAWSHKEEGGGLTDTQYFGPGTRLTVL.

The chain combines TRBV5-1 with TRBJ2-5; D unclear. Per germline, CDR1 SGHRS and CDR2 YFSETQ. Trimming removed 2 bases at V and 11 bases at J, with 16 bases between. The CDR3 contains 13 residues. The DNA of the CDR3 is TGCGCCAGCAGCTTAGGCCTCTTAGGAGAGCAGTACTTC. It is translated as CASSLGLLGEQYF. The full variable domain, with the rest looked up from reference TRBV5-1 and TRBJ2-5, is KAGVTQTPRYLIKTRGQQVTLSCSPISGHRSVSWYQQTPGQGLQFLFEYFSETQRNKGNFPGRFSGRQFSNSRSEMNVSTLELGDSALYLCASSLGLLGEQYFGPGTRLLVL.

This clonotype came up once. The CDR3 DNA reads TGTGCCAGCGGTATAACTCCGAACACTGAAGCTTTCTTT. This translates into CASGITPNTEAFF. V and J are TRBV27 and TRBJ1-1; D is unresolved. There are 13 residues in the CDR3. Germline assignment: CDR1 MNHEY and CDR2 SMNVEV (reference sequence). V dropped 8 bases and J dropped 1 base, with 11 bases sitting between them.